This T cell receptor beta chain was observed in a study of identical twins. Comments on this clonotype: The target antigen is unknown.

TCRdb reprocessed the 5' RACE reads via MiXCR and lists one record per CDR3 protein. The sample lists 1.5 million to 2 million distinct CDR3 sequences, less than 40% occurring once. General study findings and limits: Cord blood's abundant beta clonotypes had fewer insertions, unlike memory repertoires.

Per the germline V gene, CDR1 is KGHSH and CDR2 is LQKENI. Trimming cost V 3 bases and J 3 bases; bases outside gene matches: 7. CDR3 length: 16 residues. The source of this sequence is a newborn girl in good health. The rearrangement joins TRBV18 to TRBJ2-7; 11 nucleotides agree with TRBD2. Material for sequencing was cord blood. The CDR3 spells CASSPGGLAGRYEQYF. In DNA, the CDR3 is TGTGCCAGCTCACCGGGAGGACTAGCGGGTCGCTACGAGCAGTACTTC.